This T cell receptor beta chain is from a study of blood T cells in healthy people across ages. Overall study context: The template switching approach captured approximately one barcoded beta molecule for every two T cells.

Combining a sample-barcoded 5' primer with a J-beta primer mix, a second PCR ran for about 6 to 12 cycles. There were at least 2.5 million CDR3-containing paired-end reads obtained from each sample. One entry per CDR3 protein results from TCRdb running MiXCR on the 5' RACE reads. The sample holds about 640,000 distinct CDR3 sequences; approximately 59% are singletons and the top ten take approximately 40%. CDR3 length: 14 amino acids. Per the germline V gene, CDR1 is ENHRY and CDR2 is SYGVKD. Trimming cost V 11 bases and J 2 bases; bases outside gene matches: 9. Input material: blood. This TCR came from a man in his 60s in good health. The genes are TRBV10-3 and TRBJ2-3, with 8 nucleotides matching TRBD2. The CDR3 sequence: CASQATSATDTQYF. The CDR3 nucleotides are TGTGCCTCCCAGGCGACTAGCGCCACAGATACGCAGTATTTT.